Listed here are 21 T cell receptor beta chains from one sample, sequenced in a study of identifying expanded T cells in peripheral blood. This table comes from immunoSEQ multiplex PCR, and its TCRdb copy is limited to in-frame clones, with some not included. The sample shows around 70,000 clones, roughly 88% of them seen only once. Material for sequencing was blood. The receptor source for this set is a person between 18 and 75 years old in good health.

This chain joins TRBV19 and TRBJ1-1; 9 nucleotides agree with TRBD1. In germline, CDR1 is LNHDA, CDR2 SQIVND (reference sequence). The CDR3 is made up of 16 amino acids. Trimming removed 6 bases from V and 1 base from J; junction bases left unmatched: 9. CDR3 sequence (DNA): TGTGCCAGTAGGTACAGGGGGCAGGGACGGAACACTGAAGCTTTCTTT. It encodes CASRYRGQGRNTEAFF.

J is TRBJ2-1 and V is TRBV11-3; 9 bases align to TRBD2. The CDR3 has 15 residues. Per germline, CDR1 SGHNT and CDR2 YENEEA. The junction had 6 bases not matched to a gene; V was cut back by 1 base and J by 8 bases. The CDR3 here is CASSLVGSGGDEQFF. In nucleotides, the CDR3 is TGTGCCAGCAGCTTAGTCGGTAGCGGGGGCGATGAGCAGTTCTTC.

This chain uses TRBV15 with TRBJ2-3; a weak D match, TRBD1 (6 bases). CDR1 LNHNV and CDR2 YYDKDF come from the germline V gene (reference sequence). V lost 0 bases to trimming and J lost 2 bases, with 12 bases between them. This CDR3 is built from 16 residues. As DNA, the CDR3 is TGTGCCACCAGCAGAGATCAGAGGACAGACACAGATACGCAGTATTTT. Translation: CATSRDQRTDTDTQYF.

The CDR3 loop reads CASSVVTGNTIYF. Written as DNA, the CDR3 is TGTGCCAGCAGTGTGGTAACTGGAAACACCATATATTTT. The gene calls are TRBV2 and TRBJ1-3; no clear D gene. Germline loops: CDR1 SNHLY, CDR2 FYNNEI. V lost 4 bases and J 2 bases, leaving 6 bases between the germline ends. The length of the CDR3 is 13 residues.

V gene TRBV18 combines with J gene TRBJ2-3; TRBD1 matches at 10 bases. After removal of 2 bases from V and 4 bases from J, the junction contained 6 bases not matched to a gene. Germline V gene lookup returns CDR1 KGHSH and CDR2 LQKENI. This CDR3 contains 16 residues. CDR3 sequence reads: CASSPAGQGRPDTQYF. The CDR3, as DNA: TGTGCCAGCTCACCAGCGGGACAGGGGCGCCCAGATACGCAGTATTTT.

The V gene is TRBV7-6, the J gene TRBJ2-7, with 8 bases matching TRBD2. Germline-derived CDR1 and CDR2 are SGHVS and FNYEAQ. This CDR3 is built from 16 residues. V trimming: 4 bases; J trimming: 5 bases; junction bases outside the gene matches: 13. This CDR3 is CASSSSTGLGWDEQYF. CDR3 DNA sequence: TGTGCCAGCAGCTCCTCCACGGGACTAGGTTGGGACGAGCAGTACTTC.

The chain recombines TRBV6-1 with TRBJ2-7; 13 nucleotides align to TRBD2. This CDR3 region has 15 residues. CDR1 and CDR2 (germline): MNHNS, SASEGT. V lost 6 bases, J lost 0 bases, and 2 bases stayed unmatched. The CDR3 sequence is CASSRTSGGSYEQYF. CDR3 in DNA: TGTGCCAGCAGCAGGACTAGCGGGGGCTCCTACGAGCAGTACTTC.

The chain couples TRBV5-1 to TRBJ1-3; TRBD1 is a possible D gene (5 bases). The germline V gene encodes CDR1 SGHRS and CDR2 YFSETQ. V was trimmed by 1 base and J by 0 bases, leaving 8 bases between them. The CDR3 extends over 15 amino acids. CDR3 protein: CASSLRGDSGNTIYF. The CDR3 nucleotides are TGCGCCAGCAGCTTGAGGGGAGACTCTGGAAACACCATATATTTT.

This clone was found a few times. This chain uses TRBV7-9 with TRBJ2-7; 7 bases are a match to TRBD2. Looked up from germline, CDR1 is SEHNR and CDR2 is FQNEAQ (reference sequence). The CDR3 contains 15 residues. J gave up 7 bases and V 4 bases, and 13 bases lay outside the gene matches. The CDR3 protein is CASSSSTPGRWEQYF. The CDR3 nucleotides read TGTGCCAGCAGCTCCTCCACTCCCGGGAGGTGGGAGCAGTACTTC.

The V call is TRBV6-6, the J call TRBJ2-5; a weak D match, TRBD1 (5 bases). Germline V lookup: CDR1 MNHNY, CDR2 SVGAGI (reference sequence). V dropped 7 bases and J dropped 3 bases, with 12 bases sitting between them. The CDR3 is 13 residues long. This chain's CDR3 is CASTAGSEETQYF. In DNA form, the CDR3 reads TGTGCCAGCACCGCAGGGTCCGAAGAGACCCAGTACTTC.

The chain is built from TRBV29-1 and TRBJ1-2, with D hard to call. CDR1 is SQVTM and CDR2 is ANQGSEA in the germline V gene. The CDR3 is 12 residues long. V dropped 4 bases and J dropped 1 base, with 7 bases sitting between them. CDR3 in DNA: TGCAGCGTTGTCGGCAATAACTATGGCTACACCTTC. This encodes CSVVGNNYGYTF.

CDR3 protein: CASSNSGTDTQYF. DNA of the CDR3: TGTGCCAGTAGTAACTCGGGGACAGATACGCAGTATTTT. The chain recombines TRBV19 with TRBJ2-3, with TRBD2 as a possible D gene (5 bases). The V gene lost 4 bases and the J gene lost 3 bases, with 8 bases spanning the gap. Germline V gene data show CDR1 as LNHDA and CDR2 as SQIVND (reference sequence). This CDR3 has 13 residues.

The chain uses TRBV11-2 and TRBJ1-1; D is possibly TRBD1 (6 bases). V gave up 2 bases and J gave up 11 bases, with 12 bases separating them. Per the germline V gene, CDR1 is SGHAT and CDR2 is FQNNGV. CDR3 size: 12 residues. The CDR3: CASSLLGGAAFF. As DNA, the CDR3 is TGTGCCAGCAGCTTACTTGGGGGCGCGGCTTTCTTT.

The chain has TRBV27 and TRBJ2-3, with TRBD2 matching over 9 bases. The CDR3 is 15 residues long. Trimming cost V 7 bases and J 2 bases; bases outside gene matches: 7. In germline, CDR1 is MNHEY, CDR2 SMNVEV (reference sequence). For the CDR3, the DNA is TGTGCCAGCAACGTTGCTAGCGGGGTCACAGATACGCAGTATTTT. Protein: CASNVASGVTDTQYF.

V and J are TRBV13 and TRBJ2-1, with 8 bases matching TRBD2. J lost 1 base, V lost 7 bases, and 15 bases had no gene match. Germline V CDR1 and CDR2: PRHDT, FYEKMQ (reference sequence). This CDR3 is 18 amino acids long. The CDR3, as DNA: TGTGCCAGCACGTCGTCTGTTCGGGGGGGCCTTTCCTACAATGAGCAGTTCTTC. Its protein is CASTSSVRGGLSYNEQFF.

This chain uses TRBV7-6 with TRBJ2-5; TRBD1 agrees at 7 bases. From germline, CDR1 is SGHVS and CDR2 FNYEAQ. J was trimmed by 0 bases and V by 1 base; bases with no gene match: 2. This CDR3 comprises 15 residues. The CDR3 nucleotides are TGTGCCAGCAGCTTAGTCGACAGGGACCAAGAGACCCAGTACTTC. This encodes CASSLVDRDQETQYF.

This chain joins TRBV15 and TRBJ2-7, with TRBD2 matching 8 bases. The germline gives CDR1 LNHNV, CDR2 YYDKDF (reference sequence). CDR3 length: 12 amino acids. V dropped 5 bases and J dropped 3; count of bases not matched to a gene: 0. The CDR3 protein is CATSREGYEQYF. The CDR3 DNA sequence: TGTGCCACCAGCCGGGAGGGCTACGAGCAGTACTTC.

V and J are TRBV6-5 and TRBJ1-4, with D tentatively TRBD1 (6 bases). The CDR3 sequence is 13 residues long. Trimming took 2 bases from V and 5 from J, leaving 6 bases between them. Germline CDR1 MNHEY, CDR2 SVGAGI. CDR3 bases: TGTGCCAGCAGTTACAGGGGGAATGAAAAACTGTTTTTT. This codes for CASSYRGNEKLFF.

The chain is built from TRBV19 and TRBJ1-3; the match to TRBD1 covers 8 bases. V shed 5 bases and J 6 bases; nucleotides not matched to a gene: 15. This CDR3 has 17 amino acids. The V gene's germline CDR1 is LNHDA and CDR2 SQIVND (reference sequence). CDR3 region: CASSLRRQGTSANTIYF. In DNA, the CDR3 is TGTGCCAGTAGTCTGCGCAGACAGGGGACCTCAGCAAACACCATATATTTT.

V gene TRBV5-1 combines with J gene TRBJ2-5, with TRBD1 matching over 8 bases. The J call may be incorrect, as the DNA end agrees better with TRBJ2-7. The CDR3 is 15 residues long. Germline V gene data show CDR1 as SGHRS and CDR2 as YFSETQ. For the CDR3, the DNA is TGCGCCAGCAGTGCACCGGACAGGGAAGGAGGCGAGCAGTACTTC. Residues: CASSAPDREGGEQYF.

V is TRBV7-6 and J is TRBJ2-2; 11 bases are shared with TRBD2. Trimming at V came to 5 bases and at J to 4 bases, leaving 6 bases not matched to a gene. Germline assignment: CDR1 SGHVS and CDR2 FNYEAQ. CDR3 length: 16 residues. CDR3 region: CASSPSLAGGTGELFF. As DNA, the CDR3 is TGTGCCAGCAGCCCATCTCTAGCGGGGGGCACCGGGGAGCTGTTTTTT.